This T cell receptor beta chain was captured in a study of technical replicates of blood from a few donors. The germline gives CDR1 MNHNS, CDR2 SASEGT. V was shortened by 8 bases and J by 0 bases, with 11 bases between the two germline ends. The CDR3 contains 14 residues. The data were produced by immunoSEQ multiplex PCR, yet TCRdb's version contains in-frame clones alone and is incomplete. The sample lists tens of thousands of clones; roughly 94% were seen once. Source material: T cells isolated from PBMCs. This TCR was recovered from a human donor in good health. This chain uses TRBV6-1 with TRBJ1-5; no reliable D call. The CDR3 sequence is CASRSGYSNQPQHF. For the CDR3, the DNA is TGTGCCAGCCGGTCGGGATATAGCAATCAGCCCCAGCATTTT.